This T cell receptor (beta chain) was profiled in a study of blood T cell repertoires in COVID-19. Across the study: Sites across the United States, Italy and Spain contributed samples from acute and convalescent COVID-19. The cDNA or gDNA used as material had been derived from T cells, B-cell-depleted T cells, or PBMCs.

As processed by the authors: How many nucleated cells were present was estimated from reference gene primer amplification. TCRdb keeps only in-frame clones here, not all; method: immunoSEQ multiplex PCR. The V and J calls and clone size were taken over from that table, and D and trimming were inferred from the DNA. Of about 330,000 clones listed, roughly 90% are singletons. Germline V gene sequence: CDR1 SQVTM, CDR2 ANQGSEA. This CDR3 spans 16 amino acids. V trimming: 6 bases; J trimming: 3 bases; junction bases outside the gene matches: 13. The sequence derives from a man aged 18 to 30 who had recovered from COVID-19. Sequencing input: peripheral blood. The rearrangement uses TRBV29-1 and TRBJ2-1; TRBD1 agrees at 8 bases. The CDR3, as DNA: TGCAGCGTCATAGGGCCCCCGGGACAGGACTACAATGAGCAGTTCTTC. It codes for CSVIGPPGQDYNEQFF.